These T cell receptor beta chains were read from a single sample in a study of blood T cell repertoires in COVID-19. Some clones are missing from TCRdb's copy, which holds only in-frame ones; the method was immunoSEQ multiplex PCR. The repertoire holds more than 85,000 clones, with around nine tenths as singletons. Sequences were obtained from peripheral blood. The receptor set was obtained from a man between 60 and 75 years old with acute or convalescent COVID-19. Both conserved end residues are part of each CDR3. Only part of the rows carry a size: once, few, many, or a class if the clone is expanded.

V	size	J	CDR3
TRBV28	-	TRBJ2-3	CASRGSSTDTQYF
TRBV5-1	-	TRBJ2-5	CASSLVAGTETQYF
TRBV28	-	TRBJ2-7	CASSFSAGSTYEQYF
TRBV5-1	-	TRBJ1-3	CASSTDTASGNTIYF
TRBV7-2	-	TRBJ2-1	CASSLLTGGHNEQFF
TRBV7-9	once	TRBJ2-7	CASSDGQKAYEQYF
TRBV29-1	-	TRBJ2-5	CSVEVQGAPQYF
TRBV7-2	-	TRBJ2-1	CASRITRSSYNEQFF
TRBV5-6	-	TRBJ2-3	CASSPGTGGSTDTQYF
TRBV19	-	TRBJ2-7	CASSTPQGYEQYF
TRBV6-2/TRBV6-3	-	TRBJ2-1	CASSYSRGYEQFF
TRBV5-1	-	TRBJ1-3	CASSLFGAAGNTIYF
TRBV19	-	TRBJ2-3	CASSILLAGSTDTQYF
TRBV6-6	-	TRBJ2-2	CASSRGATVTGELFF
TRBV11-2	-	TRBJ2-7	CASSRSPTSGEQYF
TRBV5-1	-	TRBJ1-3	CASSLAPSSGNTIYF
TRBV28	-	TRBJ2-7	CASSSNSDRNEQYF
TRBV5-1	-	TRBJ2-2	CASSLGVANTGELFF
TRBV15	few	TRBJ2-7	CATSRDGGTGTYEQYF
TRBV27	-	TRBJ1-1	CASSLSRTGTEAFF
TRBV10-2	-	TRBJ2-4	CASSESGLAGVGSKNIQYF
TRBV10-3	once	TRBJ2-5	CATKTGGGQETQYF
TRBV7-9	-	TRBJ2-1	CASSGVGTGLYNEQFF
TRBV7-9	few	TRBJ2-7	CASSKGQGTACYF